A single sample is the source of the 10 T cell receptor beta chains below, sequenced in a study of T cell responses to AZD1222 COVID-19 vaccine. Sequenced by immunoSEQ multiplex PCR; TCRdb stores in-frame clones only, minus some. The table has approximately 160,000 clones, 85% to 95% seen once. This sample comprised peripheral blood, obtained 28 days after the second AZD1222 dose. These receptors came from an adult who received the AZD1222 COVID-19 vaccine.

The genes are TRBV24-1 and TRBJ2-3; 14 bases are a match to TRBD2. V lost 1 base and J lost 4; bases outside the gene matches: 9. Germline CDR1 reads KGHDR; CDR2 reads SFDVKD. This CDR3 spans 19 amino acids. The CDR3 DNA reads TGTGCCACCAGTGATTTTGGGACTAGCGGGAGTTGGGGGTCAGATACGCAGTATTTT. It specifies CATSDFGTSGSWGSDTQYF.

The chain carries TRBV12-1 and TRBJ1-2; the table's D call, TRBD1, was not checked against the DNA. TRBV12-1 is given as a pseudogene. This CDR3 spans 14 amino acids. As DNA, the CDR3 is TGTGCCAGCAGCCCAACAGGGGAGCCACTGGCTGGCACCTTC. Its translation is CASSPTGEPLAGTF.

The V call is TRBV6-2 or TRBV6-3, the J call TRBJ1-1; no reliable D call. This CDR3 comprises 16 residues. V lost 6 bases and J lost 1, with 18 bases in between. Looked up from germline, CDR1 is MNHEY and CDR2 is SVGEGT. The chain's CDR3 is CASSYGWGGQNTEAFF. The CDR3 nucleotides are TGTGCCAGCAGCTATGGGTGGGGAGGCCAGAACACTGAAGCTTTCTTT.

V gene TRBV10-2 combines with J gene TRBJ2-2; tentatively, D is TRBD1 or TRBD2 (6 bases each). The length of the CDR3 is 14 residues. With 8 bases removed from V and 4 bases from J, the gap between germline ends came to 14 bases. The germline V gene has CDR1 WSHSY and CDR2 SAAADI. CDR3 nucleotides: TGCGCCAGCGAGGGGGGAGGCATCACCGGGGAGCTGTTTTTT. It encodes CASEGGGITGELFF.

The rearrangement joins TRBV7-2 to TRBJ1-4, with D unresolved. V gave up 0 bases and J gave up 2 bases, with 10 bases separating them. CDR3 length: 16 amino acids. Germline V lookup: CDR1 SGHTA, CDR2 FQGNSA. Here the CDR3 DNA reads TGTGCCAGCAGCTTAGCGCGAATATCGACTAATGAAAAACTGTTTTTT. Translating gives CASSLARISTNEKLFF.

The rearrangement uses TRBV5-1 and TRBJ2-1, with TRBD2 matching 8 bases. CDR1 and CDR2 (germline): SGHRS, YFSETQ. V lost 5 bases and J lost 6; bases outside the gene matches: 10. There are 15 residues in the CDR3. Here the CDR3 reads CASRPTGTSGNEQFF. Written as DNA, the CDR3 is TGCGCCAGCAGACCTACCGGGACTAGTGGCAATGAGCAGTTCTTC.

The chain recombines TRBV9 with TRBJ2-1, with TRBD2 matching over 8 bases. The CDR3 loop spans 16 amino acids. V was clipped by 0 bases and J by 3 bases; unmatched bases: 5. The germline gives CDR1 SGDLS, CDR2 YYNGEE. CDR3 coding DNA: TGTGCCAGCAGCGTAGCAGGCGGGAGGAGCTACAATGAGCAGTTCTTC. It specifies CASSVAGGRSYNEQFF.

The genes are TRBV28 and TRBJ1-2; no reliable D call. The CDR3 contains 16 residues. Germline CDR1 is MDHEN and CDR2 is SYDVKM. Trimming pared 4 bases from V and 5 bases from J, leaving 20 bases between. DNA for the CDR3: TGTGCCAGCAGTTCCCGACAAGGACCGGGCCATTATGGCTACACCTTC. Its translation is CASSSRQGPGHYGYTF.

The genes are TRBV9 and TRBJ1-6, with unresolved D. Germline CDR1 SGDLS, CDR2 YYNGEE. Trimming stripped 4 bases from V and 0 bases from J, with 11 bases between. The CDR3 length is 16 residues. CDR3 in amino acids: CASSPHPSSYNSPLHF. The DNA for the CDR3 is TGTGCCAGCAGCCCCCACCCCAGCTCCTATAATTCACCCCTCCACTTT.

V gene TRBV10-3 combines with J gene TRBJ2-7; no firm D call. In germline, CDR1 is ENHRY, CDR2 SYGVKD. V shed 2 bases and J shed 7 bases, with 18 bases lying between them. The CDR3 runs 15 residues. CDR3 protein: CAISEPSPGHLEQYF. For the CDR3, the DNA is TGTGCCATCAGTGAGCCGTCCCCGGGCCATTTGGAGCAGTACTTC.